Described below is a single T cell receptor (beta chain) sequence and its context. The sample comes from a study of blood T cell repertoires in COVID-19. Recovery meant two consecutive negative NP/OP PCR tests, professional clearance, or resolved symptoms. This table comes from immunoSEQ multiplex PCR, and its TCRdb copy is limited to in-frame clones, with some not included. In the table there are around 140,000 clones, about 80% of which are singletons. The sequence came from a woman aged 50 to 65 who had recovered from COVID-19. Sequenced material: PBMCs or T cells enriched from blood (not recorded which).

The CDR3 protein is CASSLDGRPEAFF. The CDR3 bases are TGTGCCAGCAGTTTGGACGGGAGGCCTGAAGCTTTCTTT. This chain connects TRBV28 to TRBJ1-1; D gene uncertain. Trimming cost V 3 bases and J 6 bases, with 11 bases left between them. The CDR3 extends over 13 amino acids. The germline V gene encodes CDR1 MDHEN and CDR2 SYDVKM.